This TCR beta chain came from a study of Ad26.COV2.S vaccination and SARS-CoV-2 variants (dated by TCRdb to about 2021). At the level of the whole study: Donors in the vaccine arm were drawn from COV1001, a phase I-IIa trial of Ad26.COV2.S in healthy adults that was multicentre, randomized, double-blind and placebo-controlled. The TCR-sequenced set comprised about 32 samples: some 20 Ad26.COV2.S vaccine recipients, 5 placebo recipients and 8 SARS-CoV-2 convalescent individuals. Investigators did not know the trial group allocation while performing experiments and assessing outcomes. TCRbeta repertoire sequencing was used to assess the specificity and breadth of SARS-CoV-2-reactive T cell receptors after Ad26.COV2.S vaccination. Ad26.COV2.S was given intramuscularly at 5x10^10 or 1x10^11 viral particles, as a single shot or as two shots 56 days apart. Trial participants were randomized into five groups of five, in which low-dose or high-dose Ad26.COV2.S was given once or twice, or placebo was given on both occasions.

TCRbeta CDR3 regions were sequenced with the immunoSEQ Assay. After extraction, genomic DNA underwent amplification by bias-controlled multiplex PCR, followed by high-throughput sequencing. In the paper's pipeline: Collapsing and filtering of sequences were performed to quantify the absolute abundance of each unique TCRbeta CDR3 region. T cell fraction was estimated by normalization of TCRbeta template counts to usable DNA, with usable DNA being measured through amplification of reference genes present in all nucleated cells. Repertoire TCRs were annotated as SARS-CoV-2-specific when V gene, CDR3 amino acid sequence and J gene were exactly matched to a known reactive TCR set. The reference SARS-CoV-2 TCR set was obtained from MIRA and was filtered for enrichment in COVID-19-positive ImmuneCODE repertoires, whereby public or cross-reactive TCRs were removed. Based on the MIRA antigens, annotated TCRs were further analysed at the level of specific ORF or position within ORF. Breadth was defined as annotated unique rearrangements over total unique productive rearrangements; depth was the summed frequency of those rearrangements. Two-sided Wilcoxon rank-sum tests were applied when comparing TCR breadth between groups. TCRdb took over this immuneACCESS table, retaining in-frame rearrangements with V and J assigned. Such tables are incomplete; in checked studies, under half of the missing clones stem from an unresolved V gene, and the remainder is unexplained. That table is the source of V, J and clone size, and D and trimming were worked out from the DNA. Present in this sample are hundreds of thousands of clones, 75% to 95% of which were seen just once. 10% to 15% of the sample goes to the ten largest clones.

The treatment or condition label of this sample denotes: roughly 19 received Ad26.COV2.S at low or high dose, single or two shots; 5 received placebo; per-sample allocation not given. For vaccine and placebo recipients, the sequenced repertoires came from samples collected on day 63 after the first injection. Between 29 July and 7 August 2020, Cohort 1b enrolled about 27 adults aged 18-55 years at one site in Boston, USA. Ad26.COV2.S was a replication-incompetent adenovirus type 26 vector that expressed a prefusion-stabilized SARS-CoV-2 spike protein derived from the original Wuhan strain. Study-wide conclusions, independent of this receptor: According to the authors, total T cell responses may have been underestimated by the TCR breadth and depth analyses. Vaccine and placebo recipients had comparable non-spike TCR breadth, which fits with the vaccine containing only spike. Substantial breadth of spike-specific CD8+ and CD4+ T cell responses was reported after vaccination. The study was not powered for comparison of responses between vaccine doses or regimens. Compared with placebo recipients, Ad26.COV2.S recipients showed higher spike-specific TCR breadth (P = 0.0014).

About this clone itself: No cognate antigen has been identified for it. No base quality values were provided; no much bigger clone lies one nucleotide off.

As encoded in the germline V gene, CDR1 is MGHRA while CDR2 is YSYEKL. Counted from cysteine to phenylalanine, this CDR3 has 16 amino acids. The CDR3 DNA has 48 bases and is translated from base 1. V lost 4 bases and J lost 0 bases, and the count of bases not matched to a germline gene is 5. Material: peripheral blood, obtained in a trial of Ad26.COV2.S vaccine versus placebo. Recombination connected TRBV4-1 to TRBJ1-3; TRBD1 matches 8 bases in the middle. The TCR originated in a person between 18 and 59 years old who received the Ad26.COV2.S COVID-19 vaccine or a placebo. In nucleotides, the sequence is TGCGCCAGCAGCCCGGGGACAGGCGCCTCTGGAAACACCATATATTTT. It codes for CASSPGTGASGNTIYF.